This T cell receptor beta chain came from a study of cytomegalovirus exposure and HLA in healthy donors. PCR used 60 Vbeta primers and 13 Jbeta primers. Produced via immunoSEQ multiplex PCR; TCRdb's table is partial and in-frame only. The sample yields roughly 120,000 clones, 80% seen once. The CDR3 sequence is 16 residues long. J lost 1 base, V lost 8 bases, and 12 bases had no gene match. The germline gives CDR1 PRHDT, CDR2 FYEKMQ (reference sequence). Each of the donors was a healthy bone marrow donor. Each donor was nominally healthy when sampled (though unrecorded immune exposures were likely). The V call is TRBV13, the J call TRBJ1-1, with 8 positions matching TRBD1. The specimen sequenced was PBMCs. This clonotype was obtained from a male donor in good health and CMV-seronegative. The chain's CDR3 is CASSIDRTGPNTEAFF. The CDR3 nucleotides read TGTGCCAGCTCGATCGACCGGACAGGGCCGAACACTGAAGCTTTCTTT.